This is a list of T cell receptor beta chains from one sample in a study of cytomegalovirus exposure and HLA in healthy donors. Only in-frame clones appear in the TCRdb table, and some are missing; sequencing was by immunoSEQ multiplex PCR. The sample yields about 97,000 clones, around three quarters seen once. Sequencing was carried out using PBMCs. These receptor sequences come from a male donor in good health and CMV-seropositive. Each CDR3 is given with its conserved first and last residue. The D gene is left open where the match is weak. Expanded clones get a size class; other rows say once, few or many, or leave the size out.

clone_size,cdr3_length,j_call,v_call,d_call,cdr3_nt,cdr3_aa
-,11,TRBJ1-2,TRBV29-1,TRBD1,TGCAGCGAGGGACAGGGCTATGGCTACACCTTC,CSEGQGYGYTF
-,16,TRBJ2-3,TRBV6-1,TRBD2,TGTGCCAGCAGTGAGCGTCTAGCGGGGAGCACAGATACGCAGTATTTT,CASSERLAGSTDTQYF
-,13,TRBJ1-1,TRBV5-5,TRBD1,TGTGCCAGCAGCCTTATCACAGGGGATGAAGCTTTCTTT,CASSLITGDEAFF
-,16,TRBJ1-6,TRBV27,-,TGTGCCAGCAAAGCAGGGGCGAGCTCCTATAATTCACCCCTCCACTTT,CASKAGASSYNSPLHF
-,14,TRBJ1-1,TRBV27,TRBD1,TGTGCCACAAAAAGAACAGGGGAGAGTACTGAAGCTTTCTTT,CATKRTGESTEAFF
few,18,TRBJ2-3,TRBV19,TRBD2,TGTGCCACTAGTATAGATTTCCCGGGACTAGCCTTCACAGATACGCAGTATTTT,CATSIDFPGLAFTDTQYF
few,13,TRBJ1-2,TRBV7-2,-,TGTGCCAGCAGCCCTGACAGAAACTATGGCTACACCTTC,CASSPDRNYGYTF
-,15,TRBJ2-3,TRBV30,TRBD1,TGTGCCTGGAGCTTGACAGGGGGTAGCACAGATACGCAGTATTTT,CAWSLTGGSTDTQYF
few,17,TRBJ1-1,TRBV5-5,-,TGTGCCAGCAGCTTCTTCGTTAATACAGCTTTGAACACTGAAGCTTTCTTT,CASSFFVNTALNTEAFF
-,12,TRBJ1-1,TRBV2,-,TGTGCCAGGGGGCAGGGGAACACTGAAGCTTTCTTT,CARGQGNTEAFF
few,12,TRBJ1-1,TRBV11-2,-,TGTGCCAGCAGCTTACGGTACACTGAAGCTTTCTTT,CASSLRYTEAFF
-,13,TRBJ2-7,TRBV5-4,TRBD2,TGTGCCAGCAGCGTCGGGGGGGCACGCGAGCAGTACTTC,CASSVGGAREQYF
-,17,TRBJ2-3,TRBV5-1,-,TGCGCCAGCAGCCCGGCCGACAGGCCGGGCGTTCCAGATACGCAGTATTTT,CASSPADRPGVPDTQYF
few,13,TRBJ1-2,TRBV19,-,TGTGCCAGTAGTCCAGATGGACTCTATGGCTACACCTTC,CASSPDGLYGYTF
-,15,TRBJ2-7,TRBV5-1,TRBD2,TGCGCCAGCAGCTTGGCCAGCGGGGGGGAGTACGAGCAGTACTTC,CASSLASGGEYEQYF
-,13,TRBJ2-5,TRBV29-1,-,TGCAGCGTTGAAAGTCCAGGAACAGAGACCCAGTACTTC,CSVESPGTETQYF
-,14,TRBJ1-1,TRBV5-1,-,TGCGCCAGCAGCTTGGAAGGGCAAAGGGGTGAAGCTTTCTTT,CASSLEGQRGEAFF
few,14,TRBJ1-2,TRBV5-4,TRBD1,TGTGCCAGCAGCATTAGACAGGGTAACTATGGCTACACCTTC,CASSIRQGNYGYTF
-,16,TRBJ2-7,TRBV4-3,TRBD2,TGCGCCAGCAGCCAAGATCTAGCGGCGCGAAGCTACGAGCAGTACTTC,CASSQDLAARSYEQYF
-,15,TRBJ2-7,TRBV11-2,TRBD1,TGTGCCAGCAGCCCCGACAGGGCTGAGACCTACGAGCAGTACTTC,CASSPDRAETYEQYF
-,14,TRBJ2-2,TRBV7-3,TRBD2,TGTGCCAGCAGCTTGACGGGACTAGGCGGGGAGCTGTTTTTT,CASSLTGLGGELFF
-,14,TRBJ1-5,TRBV15,TRBD1,TGTGCCACCAGCTACCGGAGAGGGGGCCAGCCCCAGCATTTT,CATSYRRGGQPQHF
once,14,TRBJ1-2,TRBV7-8,-,TGTGCCAGCAGCTTAGGCGGCAGGGGCTATGGCTACACCTTC,CASSLGGRGYGYTF
few,14,TRBJ1-4,TRBV5-8,-,TGTGCCAGCAGCCGTAAATCACAGGGTGGGAAACTGTTTTTT,CASSRKSQGGKLFF
-,14,TRBJ1-1,TRBV5-1,-,TGCGCCAGCAGCGACCAGGGTGTTAACACTGAAGCTTTCTTT,CASSDQGVNTEAFF
few,15,TRBJ2-5,TRBV30,TRBD2,TGTGCCTGGACCCCCGGACTAGCGGGGGCAGAGACCCAGTACTTC,CAWTPGLAGAETQYF
-,14,TRBJ2-1,TRBV7-9,-,TGTGCCAGCAACCTACGTGACAGTATAGGTGAGCAGTTCTTC,CASNLRDSIGEQFF
-,13,TRBJ1-1,TRBV4-3,-,TGCGCCAGCAGCCAAGATCCGGGTACTGAAGCTTTCTTT,CASSQDPGTEAFF
-,12,TRBJ1-2,TRBV4-1,-,TGCGCCAGCAGCCAAGGCCGTTCTAGCTACACCTTC,CASSQGRSSYTF